The present TCR beta chain was sequenced within a study of blood T cell repertoires in COVID-19. Data came from immunoSEQ multiplex PCR; TCRdb stores just in-frame clones and leaves some out. Of about 170,000 clones listed, approximately 90% are singletons. This CDR3 is built from 18 residues. Germline V gene sequence: CDR1 SGHTA, CDR2 FQGTGA. V shed 5 bases, J shed 5 bases, and the junction held 11 bases outside the gene matches. Sequences were obtained from peripheral blood. The chain couples TRBV7-3 to TRBJ2-2, with 13 bases identical to TRBD2. The sequence was collected from a man between 45 and 60 years old with acute or convalescent COVID-19. Here the CDR3 DNA reads TGTGCCAGCAGCCCTCGGACTAGCGGGAGATCGGGAACCGGGGAGCTGTTTTTT. Translating it yields CASSPRTSGRSGTGELFF.